This T cell receptor beta chain stems from a study of blood T cell repertoires in COVID-19. CDR3 length equals 16 residues. Per germline, CDR1 SGHAT and CDR2 FQNNGV. The V and J ends lost 0 bases and 0 bases respectively, with 12 bases between them. Some clones are missing from TCRdb's copy, which holds only in-frame ones; the method was immunoSEQ multiplex PCR. The sample shows about 200,000 clones, 75% to 90% of them seen only once. The chain recombines TRBV11-2 with TRBJ2-7; a possible D gene is TRBD1 (5 bases). Sequencing was done on a sample of PBMCs or T cells enriched from blood (not recorded which). This clonotype was obtained from a woman aged 25 to 39 who had been exposed to COVID-19. The CDR3 region has the DNA TGTGCCAGCAGCTTAGAGCCCCCAGGGCCCTCCTACGAGCAGTACTTC. It is translated as CASSLEPPGPSYEQYF. Full variable domain (rest looked up from reference TRBV11-2 and TRBJ2-7): EAGVAQSPRYKIIEKRQSVAFWCNPISGHATLYWYQQILGQGPKLLIQFQNNGVVDDSQLPKDRFSAERLKGVDSTLKIQPAKLEDSAVYLCASSLEPPGPSYEQYFGPGTRLTVT.